This T cell receptor (beta chain) was recorded in a study of tumor and adjacent non-tumor tissue in lung cancer. In regard to this clonotype: The antigen is unknown. A junction boundary mismatches the germline segment, possibly from a read error.

The study's findings and limits: Tumor tissue had significantly higher TCR diversity than normal lung. Top 100 clones took a larger repertoire share in normal lung.

The template was RNA from unsorted bulk tissue. The normal lung tissue was taken more than 3 cm from the tumor edge. Between August and November 2014, newly diagnosed, chemotherapy-naive lung cancer patients underwent thoracic surgery in China. TCRbeta libraries were built with three rounds of nested PCR, modified from ARM-PCR. MiXCR, run by TCRdb on the multiplex PCR reads, gives a single entry per CDR3 protein. The table has about 48,000 distinct CDR3 sequences, roughly two thirds seen once. The CDR3 has 17 amino acids. Germline values: CDR1 SGHRS, CDR2 YFSETQ. This chain connects TRBV5-1 to TRBJ1-1, with a tentative D call TRBD1 (5 bases). This receptor was identified in a woman aged 70-85 years with non-small cell lung cancer. Sequencing used distant non-tumor lung tissue. The CDR3 bases are TGCGCCAGGAGCACCGGGGACGGCGCTTTCATGAACACTGAAGCTTTATTT. Translated: CARSTGDGAFMNTEALF.